This TCR beta chain was identified during a study of beta chain features in type 1 diabetes. From germline, CDR1 is LNHDA and CDR2 SQIVND (reference sequence). V was shortened by 5 bases and J by 2 bases, with 9 bases between the two germline ends. The CDR3 contains 13 residues. Isolated RNA was reverse transcribed in full, so expressed TCRB transcripts were sequenced. Sequencing of stem cell-like memory T cell samples yielded approximately 1 million reads on average. Profiling relied on immunoSEQ multiplex PCR, and the TCRdb table lists in-frame clones only, not all of them. Counted here are tens of thousands of clones, around 32% occurring once; the ten biggest clones make up approximately 0.45%. Only one heparinised blood draw was taken per donor, and its volume averaged approximately 100 mL. It was via CD45RO/CCR7/CD25/CD127/CD95/CD27 that CD4+ naive, central memory, regulatory and stem cell-like memory cells were sorted.

The table lists this clone with a few counts. Sequenced: stem cell memory CD4+ T cells from blood. The J gene is TRBJ1-2, the V gene TRBV19; D is unclear. This sequence originates from a young woman in good health. The CDR3 loop is CASSRDSNYGYTF. The CDR3 nucleotides are TGTGCCAGTAGTCGGGATTCGAACTATGGCTACACCTTC.